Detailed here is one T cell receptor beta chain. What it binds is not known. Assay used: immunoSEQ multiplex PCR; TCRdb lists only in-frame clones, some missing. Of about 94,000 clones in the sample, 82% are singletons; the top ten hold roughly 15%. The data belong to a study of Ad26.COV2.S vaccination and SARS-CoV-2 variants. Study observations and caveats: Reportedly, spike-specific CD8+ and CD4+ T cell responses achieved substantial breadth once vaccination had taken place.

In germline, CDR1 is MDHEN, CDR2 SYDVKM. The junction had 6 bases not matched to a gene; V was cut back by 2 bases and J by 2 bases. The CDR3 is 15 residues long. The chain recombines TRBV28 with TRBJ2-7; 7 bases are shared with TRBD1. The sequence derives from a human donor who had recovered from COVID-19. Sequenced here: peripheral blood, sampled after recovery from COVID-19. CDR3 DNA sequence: TGTGCCAGCAGTTTAAGAGGGGGCCGAACCTACGAGCAGTACTTC. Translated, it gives CASSLRGGRTYEQYF.